Below are 4 T cell receptor beta chains sequenced from a single sample in a study of OX40 agonist ivuxolimab in advanced cancers. Assay used: immunoSEQ multiplex PCR; TCRdb lists only in-frame clones, some missing. This sample has 80,000 or so clones, with approximately 80% found just once. Sequencing was performed on CD4+ or CD8+ T cells sorted from blood, taken in a trial of the OX40 agonist ivuxolimab. The origin of the receptors is an adult with an advanced solid tumor such as melanoma, head and neck, liver or kidney cancer.

V and J are TRBV6-5 and TRBJ2-3, with D unclear. Germline assignment: CDR1 MNHEY and CDR2 SVGAGI. The CDR3 extends over 12 amino acids. V shed 9 bases and J shed 2 bases, with 9 bases lying between them. The CDR3 bases are TGTGCCAGGGTGCGGTCCACAGATACGCAGTATTTT. Its protein is CARVRSTDTQYF.

The CDR3 loop reads CASSLERGLGWDYEQYF. The CDR3 DNA reads TGTGCCAGCAGCTTAGAGAGGGGCCTCGGTTGGGACTACGAGCAGTACTTC. This chain joins TRBV7-9 and TRBJ2-7; D may be TRBD1 or TRBD2 (5 bases each). The CDR3 is 17 residues long. CDR1 SEHNR and CDR2 FQNEAQ come from the germline V gene (reference sequence). Trimming shortened V by 1 base and J by 3 bases, and 19 bases separated the two germline ends.

The chain combines TRBV27 with TRBJ1-1, with D tentatively TRBD1 (6 bases). Germline V gives CDR1 MNHEY, CDR2 SMNVEV (reference sequence). This CDR3 comprises 14 residues. V was cut by 2 bases and J by 1 base, with 8 bases left in between. Here the CDR3 reads CASSLRGKNTEAFF. CDR3 coding DNA: TGTGCCAGCAGTTTAAGGGGGAAGAACACTGAAGCTTTCTTT.

This rearrangement joins TRBV6-5 to TRBJ2-3; 11 positions agree with TRBD2. Germline lookup yields CDR1 MNHEY and CDR2 SVGAGI. The CDR3 runs 16 residues. The V segment lost 0 bases and the J segment 1 base; nucleotides outside the gene matches: 0. The CDR3 bases are TGTGCCAGCAGTTACTCGGGACTAGCGGGCACAGATACGCAGTATTTT. This codes for CASSYSGLAGTDTQYF.